The next 18 T cell receptor beta chains were all read from a single sample in a study of T cell clonality in common variable immunodeficiency. Using immunoSEQ multiplex PCR, the repertoire was profiled, and TCRdb retains in-frame clones only, with some absent. This sample carries 35,000 or so clones, none of them present only once. Sequenced sample: peripheral blood mononuclear cells. The receptor source for this set is a person between 18 and 75 years old in good health.

This clone was seen many times. The CDR3 end falls 3 residues outside the read, so it is completed with the germline J gene. The rearrangement uses TRBV7-6 and TRBJ2-5; the D gene is possibly TRBD2 (6 bases). Germline V CDR1 and CDR2: SGHVS, FNYEAQ. V was shortened by 0 bases and J by 1 base, with 15 bases between the two germline ends. The CDR3 sequence is 17 residues long. CDR3 in amino acids: CASSLAGWLRGQETQYF. The DNA read from the CDR3 is TGTGCCAGCAGCTTAGCAGGTTGGCTGCGGGGCCAAGAGACC.

This clone was picked up many times. The read ends 3 residues early relative to the CDR3; the germline J gene fills the gap. This chain uses TRBV12-3 or TRBV12-4 with TRBJ2-7; D gene ambiguous. The germline V and J ends were trimmed by 4 bases and 2 bases, with 9 bases remaining between them. The CDR3 length is 13 residues. The CDR3 reads CASSSAATYEQYF. The covered CDR3 bases are TGTGCCAGCAGTTCTGCCGCTACCTACGAG.

This clone came up many times. The CDR3 is cut off 3 residues early in the read; its end comes from the germline J gene. This chain connects TRBV12-3 or TRBV12-4 to TRBJ2-3; 10 bases map to TRBD2. Germline trimming cut 2 bases from V and 2 bases from J; bases unmatched to any gene: 10. The CDR3 contains 18 residues. The DNA read from the CDR3 is TGTGCCAGCAGTTTAACCTCTCAGCTAGCGGGAGTCACAGATACG. Its translation: CASSLTSQLAGVTDT. The CDR3, in full, reads CASSLTSQLAGVTDTQYF.

In its sample, this clone was seen many times. The missing CDR3 end, 3 residues past where the read stops, is filled in from the germline J gene. This sequence joins TRBV7-2 and TRBJ1-5, with D perhaps TRBD1 (6 bases). The ends were cut back, 5 bases at V and 4 bases at J, with 15 bases in the middle. Germline CDR1 is SGHTA and CDR2 is FQGNSA. The CDR3 extends over 15 amino acids. The CDR3 DNA, read in part, is TGTGCCAGCAGCCCGGGACACCAAACTAATCAGCCC. Its translation: CASSPGHQTNQP. The full CDR3 is CASSPGHQTNQPQHF.

In this sample, this clone turned up many times. The read gets to within 3 residues of the CDR3 end, and the germline J gene fills in the rest. This rearrangement joins TRBV19 to TRBJ2-1; 7 positions agree with TRBD1. The V segment lost 0 bases and the J segment 4 bases; nucleotides outside the gene matches: 3. The CDR3 is made up of 15 amino acids. Germline CDR1 reads LNHDA; CDR2 reads SQIVND (reference sequence). The CDR3 DNA, read in part, is TGTGCCAGTAGTATAGACAGGGGGTCATACAATGAG. As protein: CASSIDRGSYNE. The entire CDR3 is CASSIDRGSYNEQFF.

This clone was seen repeatedly, ten times or more. The DNA ends 3 residues before the CDR3 does, and the rest of the CDR3 is filled in from the germline J gene. This chain links TRBV7-2 with TRBJ2-1; 10 nucleotides align to TRBD2. J gave up 7 bases and V 4 bases, and 4 bases lay outside the gene matches. From germline, CDR1 is SGHTA and CDR2 FQGNSA. This CDR3 has 14 amino acids. CDR3 amino acids: CASSSGLAWNEQFF. CDR3 DNA (partial): TGTGCCAGCAGCTCGGGACTAGCGTGGAATGAG.

This clone has a count of ten or more. The read ends 3 residues before the CDR3 terminus; that terminus is restored from the germline J gene. The V gene is TRBV18, the J gene TRBJ2-3, with 8 bases aligning to TRBD2. Trimming at V came to 4 bases and at J to 1 base, leaving 7 bases not matched to a gene. Per germline, CDR1 KGHSH and CDR2 LQKENI. This CDR3 region has 16 residues. The CDR3 region is CASSLVLAGGTDTQYF. Incomplete CDR3 DNA: TGTGCCAGCTCACTGGTCCTAGCGGGCGGCACAGATACG.

A remark on this clone: Read sequence stops 3 residues before the CDR3 end, and the germline J gene provides the missing end. The genes are TRBV5-1 and TRBJ2-2; a possible D gene is TRBD2 (6 bases). The CDR3 runs to 15 residues. In germline, CDR1 is SGHRS, CDR2 YFSETQ. V shed 1 base and J shed 3 bases, with 10 bases lying between them. The covered CDR3 bases are TGCGCCAGCAGCTTGCACGTAGCGGACACCGGGGAG. Amino acid sequence: CASSLHVADTGE. The whole CDR3 reads CASSLHVADTGELFF. The variable domain in full, completed from reference TRBV5-1 and TRBJ2-2, reads KAGVTQTPRYLIKTRGQQVTLSCSPISGHRSVSWYQQTPGQGLQFLFEYFSETQRNKGNFPGRFSGRQFSNSRSEMNVSTLELGDSALYLCASSLHVADTGELFFGEGSRLTVL.

Ten or more counts support this clone. The read finishes 3 residues shy of the CDR3 end, and the germline J gene is used to complete it. This chain uses TRBV12-3 or TRBV12-4 with TRBJ2-3; D is unclear. The V and J ends lost 6 bases and 3 bases respectively, with 10 bases between them. The CDR3 covers 13 residues. CDR3 residues: CASSPPLTDTQYF. CDR3 bases read: TGTGCCAGCAGCCCTCCCCTTACAGATACG.

This clone was observed at least ten times. The missing CDR3 end, 3 residues past where the read stops, is filled in from the germline J gene. The gene calls are TRBV5-1 and TRBJ2-5; 10 nucleotides match TRBD1. This CDR3 contains 15 residues. Germline CDR1 and CDR2: SGHRS and YFSETQ. Trimming at V came to 4 bases and at J to 4 bases, leaving 7 bases not matched to a gene. The CDR3 loop is CASSKGGQGRETQYF. The CDR3 DNA, read in part, is TGCGCCAGCAGCAAAGGGGGACAGGGGAGAGAGACC.

This clone was seen repeatedly, ten times or more. With the read ending 3 residues before the CDR3 end, the germline J gene is used to fill in that end. The genes are TRBV20-1 and TRBJ2-7; 8 nucleotides agree with TRBD2. This CDR3 spans 15 amino acids. V lost 0 bases, J lost 3 bases, and 7 bases stayed unmatched. Germline lookup yields CDR1 DFQATT and CDR2 SNEGSKA (reference sequence). The CDR3 bases that were read are TGCAGTGCTAGAGAACGAGCGGGGGCTTTCTACGAG. It encodes CSARERAGAFYE. In full, the CDR3 reads CSARERAGAFYEQYF.

The table lists this clone with many counts. The CDR3 end lies 3 residues beyond the end of the read and is filled in from the germline J gene. The rearrangement uses TRBV2 and TRBJ2-2, with D unresolved. This CDR3 contains 15 residues. The germline gives CDR1 SNHLY, CDR2 FYNNEI. Trimming left V 6 bases short and J 0 bases short, with 11 bases between. CDR3 DNA, as far as it was read: TGTGCCAGCAGAGTAGCAGACGCGAACACCGGGGAG. Its protein is CASRVADANTGE. The entire CDR3 sequence reads CASRVADANTGELFF.

This clone was counted at least ten times. With the read ending 3 residues before the CDR3 end, the germline J gene is used to fill in that end. The chain is built from TRBV30 and TRBJ2-1; tentative D call: TRBD2 (5 bases). V was shortened by 4 bases and J by 0 bases, with 10 bases between the two germline ends. Germline-derived CDR1 and CDR2 are GTSNPN and SVGIG (reference sequence). There are 14 residues in the CDR3. The CDR3 region is CAWTGRPSYNEQFF. The sequenced CDR3 bases are TGTGCCTGGACGGGGAGACCCTCCTACAATGAG.

This clone has a count of ten or more. One junction end does not reproduce the germline sequence, and a read error may be involved. With the read ending 3 residues before the CDR3 end, the germline J gene is used to fill in that end. The same CDR3 arises from other DNA sequences in this sample as well. The rearrangement uses TRBV19 and TRBJ2-3, with 7 bases lining up with TRBD2. Germline V lookup: CDR1 LNHDA, CDR2 SQIVND (reference sequence). The CDR3 runs 14 residues. The CDR3 sequence is CASSMSSGTDTQYF. Incomplete CDR3 DNA: TGTGCCAGTAGTATGTCTAGCGGCACGGATACG.

This clone was counted at least ten times. The CDR3 is cut off 3 residues early in the read; its end comes from the germline J gene. This sample also contains other DNA sequences that code for the same CDR3. This sequence joins TRBV5-1 and TRBJ1-4; 8 bases are shared with TRBD1. Trimming removed 3 bases from V and 5 bases from J; junction bases left unmatched: 3. Germline CDR1 and CDR2: SGHRS and YFSETQ. This CDR3 has 14 residues. Partial CDR3 DNA: TGCGCCAGCAGCTCGGGACAGGAAAATGAAAAA. It encodes CASSSGQENEK. The full CDR3 sequence reads CASSSGQENEKLFF.

This clone was observed many times. The read halts 3 residues ahead of the CDR3 end, with the missing end drawn from the germline J gene. The V call is TRBV6-2 or TRBV6-3, the J call TRBJ1-2, with 7 bases fitting TRBD1. The CDR3 is made up of 13 amino acids. Germline V gene sequence: CDR1 MNHEY, CDR2 SVGEGT. The trim removed 5 bases at V and 2 bases at J, leaving 2 bases unmatched. The part of the CDR3 DNA that was read is TGTGCCAGCAGTGACAGGGAGAACTATGGC. Translating gives CASSDRENYG. The complete CDR3 reads CASSDRENYGYTF.

There are many counts of this clone. With the read ending 3 residues before the CDR3 end, the germline J gene is used to fill in that end. The V and J genes are TRBV19 and TRBJ2-2, with 7 bases that match TRBD1. This CDR3 is built from 17 residues. The junction had 15 bases not matched to a gene; V was cut back by 5 bases and J by 6 bases. Germline CDR1 reads LNHDA; CDR2 reads SQIVND (reference sequence). The CDR3 DNA, read in part, is TGTGCCAGTAGTGCGGAACGAAGACAGGGTTCTGCCGGGGAG. Amino acid sequence: CASSAERRQGSAGE. The complete CDR3 sequence is CASSAERRQGSAGELFF.

This clone was recorded at least ten times. Coverage ceases 3 residues before the CDR3 finishes, and the germline J gene fills in the end. The J gene is TRBJ1-3, the V gene TRBV5-1; D unresolved. The CDR3 sequence is 16 residues long. Germline V CDR1 and CDR2: SGHRS, YFSETQ. The V end lost 2 bases, the J end lost 0 bases, and 12 bases lay between the germline ends. The CDR3: CASSLSTVRSGNTIYF. Partial CDR3 DNA: TGCGCCAGCAGCTTATCCACAGTGCGCTCTGGAAACACC.